A single sample is the source of the 7 T cell receptor beta chains below, sequenced in a study of cytomegalovirus exposure and HLA in healthy donors. Use of 60 Vbeta and 13 Jbeta primers characterized the PCR. The protocol was immunoSEQ multiplex PCR, while the TCRdb copy is restricted to in-frame clones and leaves out a portion. The profile shows some 120,000 clones, 15% of them singletons. Input material: PBMCs. The origin of the receptors is a woman aged 18-29 years in good health and CMV-seronegative.

V gene TRBV28 combines with J gene TRBJ2-1; D may be TRBD2 (6 bases). Germline-derived CDR1 and CDR2 are MDHEN and SYDVKM. Trimming removed 5 bases at V and 7 bases at J, with 21 bases between. The CDR3 has 16 residues. CDR3 sequence reads: CASSPLAGGPRNEQFF. The CDR3 region has the DNA TGTGCCAGCAGTCCTTTAGCCGGAGGGCCGAGGAATGAGCAGTTCTTC.

This sequence joins TRBV27 and TRBJ1-1, with a possible D match to TRBD1 (5 bases). This CDR3 comprises 15 residues. Looked up from germline, CDR1 is MNHEY and CDR2 is SMNVEV (reference sequence). Trimming took off 3 bases at V and 6 bases at J, with 17 bases between the two ends. The CDR3 DNA sequence: TGTGCCAGCAGTTTCCGGCAGGGCGGTGTGGCTGAAGCTTTCTTT. Its translation is CASSFRQGGVAEAFF.

In this sample, this clone turned up a few times. The CDR3 is CAWISTGGYEQYF. The DNA for the CDR3 is TGTGCCTGGATCAGTACAGGGGGCTACGAGCAGTACTTC. The chain couples TRBV30 to TRBJ2-7, with 8 nucleotides matching TRBD1. CDR3 size: 13 residues. The V segment lost 4 bases and the J segment 3 bases; nucleotides outside the gene matches: 5. The germline gives CDR1 GTSNPN, CDR2 SVGIG (reference sequence).

There are a few counts of this clone. This chain connects TRBV7-3 to TRBJ1-2, with TRBD1 matching 8 bases. The CDR3 runs to 13 residues. Germline V gene data show CDR1 as SGHTA and CDR2 as FQGTGA. The V and J ends lost 5 bases and 7 bases, in that order; junction bases with no gene match: 6. The CDR3 spells CASSTDRAGGYTF. CDR3 coding DNA: TGTGCCAGCAGCACGGACAGGGCGGGTGGCTACACCTTC. Drawing the rest from reference TRBV7-3 and TRBJ1-2, the complete variable domain is GAGVSQTPSNKVTEKGKYVELRCDPISGHTALYWYRQSLGQGPEFLIYFQGTGAADDSGLPNDRFFAVRPEGSVSTLKIQRTERGDSAVYLCASSTDRAGGYTFGSGTRLTVV.

J is TRBJ1-1 and V is TRBV7-3; D call uncertain. The V gene lost 2 bases and the J gene lost 5 bases, with 9 bases spanning the gap. Germline V gene lookup returns CDR1 SGHTA and CDR2 FQGTGA. The CDR3 is 13 amino acids. The CDR3 protein is CASSLRRTTEAFF. DNA for the CDR3: TGTGCCAGCAGCTTACGGAGAACAACTGAAGCTTTCTTT.

V gene TRBV30 combines with J gene TRBJ2-2; perhaps TRBD2 as D (6 bases). Germline V CDR1 and CDR2: GTSNPN, SVGIG (reference sequence). The CDR3 is made up of 14 amino acids. Trimming took off 0 bases at V and 7 bases at J, with 12 bases between the two ends. CDR3 protein: CAWSVSGFSGELFF. CDR3 in DNA: TGTGCCTGGAGTGTTAGCGGTTTTAGCGGGGAGCTGTTTTTT.

This clone has only a few counts. This sequence joins TRBV28 and TRBJ1-1; D perhaps matches TRBD1 (6 bases). CDR3 length equals 14 residues. The V and J ends lost 4 bases and 6 bases respectively, with 15 bases between them. Germline loops: CDR1 MDHEN, CDR2 SYDVKM. The CDR3 nucleotides are TGTGCCAGCAGTTCCCAGGGGAGCATGTCTGAAGCTTTCTTT. It yields the protein CASSSQGSMSEAFF.